This record looks at one T cell receptor (beta chain) sequence and its context. Its antigen is currently unknown. Preparation of TRB cDNA libraries relied on 5' RACE carrying UMI labels. TCRdb re-analyzed the 5' RACE reads; it lists each CDR3 protein once, without DNA. The table for this sample gives around 140,000 distinct CDR3 sequences. The sample belongs to a study of CXCR3-negative and CXCR3-positive naive CD8 T cells. The germline V gene has CDR1 SGHTA and CDR2 FQGTGA. The CDR3 has 14 amino acids. Study conclusions and caveats: CXCR3-negative naive cells had less hydrophobic TRB CDR3s than did CXCR3-positive naive cells. Upon cryopreservation, CXCR3 expression partially decreased, and most assays used fresh PBMCs. Naive subsets had comparable surface CD5, so TRB CDR3 properties gauged TCR strength. Both naive subsets, CXCR3-negative and CXCR3-positive, displayed similar TRBV-TRBJ usage, unlike memory cells. Comparably high diversity marked both naive subsets, whereas memory CD8+ cells had much lower diversity.

The receptor was isolated from a human donor in good health. Some clones in this sample may be carry-over from other donors' samples. The sequencing input was naive CXCR3+ CD8+ T cells from blood. Indicated subset: CD45RO-CCR7+CD27+CD95- naive CD8+ T cells expressing CXCR3 (TNR3+). This rearrangement joins TRBV7-3 to TRBJ1-2. The CDR3 sequence is CASSSGDGHMGYTF.